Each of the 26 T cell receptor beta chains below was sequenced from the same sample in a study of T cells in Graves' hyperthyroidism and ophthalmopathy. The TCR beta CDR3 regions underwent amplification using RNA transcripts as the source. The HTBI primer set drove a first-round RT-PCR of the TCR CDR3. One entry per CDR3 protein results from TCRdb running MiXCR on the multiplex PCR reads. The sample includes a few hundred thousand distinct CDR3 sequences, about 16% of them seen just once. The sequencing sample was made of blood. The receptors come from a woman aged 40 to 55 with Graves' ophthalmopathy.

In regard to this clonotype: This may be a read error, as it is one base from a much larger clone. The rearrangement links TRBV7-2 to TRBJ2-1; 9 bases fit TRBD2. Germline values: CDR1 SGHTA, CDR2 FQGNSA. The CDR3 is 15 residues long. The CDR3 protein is CASSRTSEPYNGQFF. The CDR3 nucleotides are TGTGCCAGCAGCCGGACTAGCGAACCCTACAATGGGCAGTTCTTC.

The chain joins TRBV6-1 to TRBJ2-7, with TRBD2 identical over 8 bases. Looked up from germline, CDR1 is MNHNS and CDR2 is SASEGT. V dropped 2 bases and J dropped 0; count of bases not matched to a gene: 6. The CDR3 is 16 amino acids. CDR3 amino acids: CASSEKAGASSYEQYF. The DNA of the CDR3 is TGTGCCAGCAGTGAAAAAGCGGGGGCCAGCTCCTACGAGCAGTACTTC.

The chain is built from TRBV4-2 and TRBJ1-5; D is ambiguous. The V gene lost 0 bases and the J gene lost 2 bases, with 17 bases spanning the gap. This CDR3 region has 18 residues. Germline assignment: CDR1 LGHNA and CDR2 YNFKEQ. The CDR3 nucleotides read TGTGCCAGCAGCCAAGATGTTTCACTAGGTAGTGGCAATCAGCCCCAGCATTTT. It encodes CASSQDVSLGSGNQPQHF.

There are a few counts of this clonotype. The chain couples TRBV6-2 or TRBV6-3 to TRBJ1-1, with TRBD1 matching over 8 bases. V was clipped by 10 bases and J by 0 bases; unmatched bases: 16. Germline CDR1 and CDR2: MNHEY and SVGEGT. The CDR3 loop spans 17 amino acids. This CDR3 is CANIRTGLGRMNTEAFF. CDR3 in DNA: TGTGCCAACATCCGGACAGGGCTTGGCAGGATGAACACTGAAGCTTTCTTT.

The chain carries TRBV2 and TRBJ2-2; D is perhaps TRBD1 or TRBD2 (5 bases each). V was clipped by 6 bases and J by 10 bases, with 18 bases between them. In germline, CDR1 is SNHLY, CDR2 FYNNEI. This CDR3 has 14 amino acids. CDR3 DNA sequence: TGTGCCAGCAGAACCGGGACCCCCGGTGAGGAGCTGTTTTTT. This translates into CASRTGTPGEELFF. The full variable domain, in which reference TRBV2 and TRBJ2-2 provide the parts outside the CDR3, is EPEVTQTPSHQVTQMGQEVILRCVPISNHLYFYWYRQILGQKVEFLVSFYNNEISEKSEIFDDQFSVERPDGSNFTLKIRSTKLEDSAMYFCASRTGTPGEELFFGEGSRLTVL.

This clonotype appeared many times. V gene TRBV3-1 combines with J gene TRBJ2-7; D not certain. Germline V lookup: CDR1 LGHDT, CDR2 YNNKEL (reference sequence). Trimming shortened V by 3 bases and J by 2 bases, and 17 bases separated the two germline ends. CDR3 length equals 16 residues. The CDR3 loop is CASSHRRFGRPYEQYF. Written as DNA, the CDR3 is TGTGCCAGCAGCCACAGGCGTTTCGGACGACCCTACGAGCAGTACTTC.

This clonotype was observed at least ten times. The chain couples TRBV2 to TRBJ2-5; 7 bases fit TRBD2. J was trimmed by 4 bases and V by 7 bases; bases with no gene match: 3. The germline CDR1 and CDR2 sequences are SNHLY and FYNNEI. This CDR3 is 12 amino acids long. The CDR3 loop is CASTIAGETQYF. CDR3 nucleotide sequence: TGTGCCAGCACTATAGCGGGAGAGACCCAGTACTTC.

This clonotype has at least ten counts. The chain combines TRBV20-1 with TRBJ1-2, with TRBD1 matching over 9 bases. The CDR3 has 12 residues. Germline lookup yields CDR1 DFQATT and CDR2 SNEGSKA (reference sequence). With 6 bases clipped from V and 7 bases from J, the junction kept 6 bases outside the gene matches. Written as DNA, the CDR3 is TGCAGTGCGGGACAGGGTATGGGTGGCTACACCTTC. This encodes CSAGQGMGGYTF.

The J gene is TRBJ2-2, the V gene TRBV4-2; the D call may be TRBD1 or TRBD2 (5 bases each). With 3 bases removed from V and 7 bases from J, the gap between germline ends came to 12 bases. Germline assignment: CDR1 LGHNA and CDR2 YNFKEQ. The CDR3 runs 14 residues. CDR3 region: CASSQTRGVGELFF. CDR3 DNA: TGTGCCAGCAGCCAGACAAGGGGAGTCGGGGAGCTGTTTTTT.

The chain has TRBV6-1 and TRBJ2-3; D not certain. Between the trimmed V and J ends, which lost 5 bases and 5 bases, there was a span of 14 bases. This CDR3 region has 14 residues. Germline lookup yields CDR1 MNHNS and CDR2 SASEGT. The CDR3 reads CASSPLPGIDTQYF. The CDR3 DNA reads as TGTGCCAGCAGTCCCCTCCCGGGTATAGATACGCAGTATTTT.

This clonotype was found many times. The CDR3 bases are TGCAGTGCCAGCCCCGACGGAGGTTTTGGTGGCTACACCTTC. Translating gives CSASPDGGFGGYTF. The V and J genes are TRBV20-1 and TRBJ1-2; D gene uncertain. The CDR3 is 14 residues long. Deletions cut 6 bases from V and 7 bases from J, with 21 bases between. Germline CDR1 is DFQATT and CDR2 is SNEGSKA (reference sequence).

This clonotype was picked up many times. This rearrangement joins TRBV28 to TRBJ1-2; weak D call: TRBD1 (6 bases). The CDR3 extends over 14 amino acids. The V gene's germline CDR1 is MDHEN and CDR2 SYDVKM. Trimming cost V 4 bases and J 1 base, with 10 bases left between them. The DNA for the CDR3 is TGTGCCAGCAGTTCGTCAGGGGTTAACTATGGCTACACCTTC. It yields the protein CASSSSGVNYGYTF.

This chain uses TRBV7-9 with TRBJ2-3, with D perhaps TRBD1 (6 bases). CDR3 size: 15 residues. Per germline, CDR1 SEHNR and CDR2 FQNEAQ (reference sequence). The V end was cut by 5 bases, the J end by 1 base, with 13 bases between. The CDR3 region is CASSIPTGRTDTQYF. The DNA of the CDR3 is TGTGCCAGCAGCATTCCGACAGGTCGCACAGATACGCAGTATTTT.

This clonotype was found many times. The CDR3 spells CASLGGLNTEAFF. The DNA for the CDR3 is TGTGCCAGCTTGGGAGGGTTGAACACTGAAGCTTTCTTT. The chain links TRBV27 to TRBJ1-1; D unresolved. This CDR3 spans 13 amino acids. Between the trimmed V and J ends, which lost 8 bases and 0 bases, there was a span of 10 bases. The germline V gene has CDR1 MNHEY and CDR2 SMNVEV (reference sequence).

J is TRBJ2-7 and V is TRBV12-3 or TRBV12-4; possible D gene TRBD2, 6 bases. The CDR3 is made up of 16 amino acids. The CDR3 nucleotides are TGTGCCAGCAGTTTTTTCTCTGGGGGGATGGCCTACGAACAGTACGTC. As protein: CASSFFSGGMAYEQYV.

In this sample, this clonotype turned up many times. This CDR3 is CASSLSWGGGYEQYF. The CDR3 DNA is TGTGCCAGCAGTTTGTCTTGGGGGGGAGGCTACGAGCAGTACTTC. The V gene is TRBV12-3 or TRBV12-4, the J gene TRBJ2-7, with TRBD2 matching over 7 bases. The CDR3 has 15 amino acids. Trimming at V came to 3 bases and at J to 3 bases, leaving 8 bases not matched to a gene.

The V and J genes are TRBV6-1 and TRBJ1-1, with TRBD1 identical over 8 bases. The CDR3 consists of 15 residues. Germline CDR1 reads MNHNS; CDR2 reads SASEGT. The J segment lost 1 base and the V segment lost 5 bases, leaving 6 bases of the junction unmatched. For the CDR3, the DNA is TGTGCCAGCAGTTGGACCGGGACAGGGAACACTGAAGCTTTCTTT. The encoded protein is CASSWTGTGNTEAFF.

CDR3 sequence: CASSLRQGLSPVHF. The CDR3, as DNA: TGTGCCAGCAGTTTAAGGCAGGGTCTCAGCCCGGTCCACTTT. J is TRBJ1-6 and V is TRBV12-3 or TRBV12-4; the D gene is possibly TRBD1 (5 bases). The V end lost 2 bases, the J end lost 17 bases, and 19 bases lay between the germline ends. The CDR3 spans 14 residues.

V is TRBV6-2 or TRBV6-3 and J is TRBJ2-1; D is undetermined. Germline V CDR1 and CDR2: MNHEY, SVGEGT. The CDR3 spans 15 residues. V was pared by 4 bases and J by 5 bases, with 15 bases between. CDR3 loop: CASSLRSLTNNEQFF. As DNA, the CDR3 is TGTGCCAGCAGTTTAAGATCTCTAACAAACAATGAGCAGTTCTTC.

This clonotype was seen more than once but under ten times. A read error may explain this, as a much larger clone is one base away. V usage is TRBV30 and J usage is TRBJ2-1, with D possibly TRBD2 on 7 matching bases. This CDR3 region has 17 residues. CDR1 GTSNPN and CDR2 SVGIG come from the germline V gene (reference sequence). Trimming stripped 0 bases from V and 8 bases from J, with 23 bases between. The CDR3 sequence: CAWSVRTRGTTRHEQFF. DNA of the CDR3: TGTGCCTGGAGTGTACGGACTAGGGGGACGACGCGGCATGAGCAGTTCTTC.

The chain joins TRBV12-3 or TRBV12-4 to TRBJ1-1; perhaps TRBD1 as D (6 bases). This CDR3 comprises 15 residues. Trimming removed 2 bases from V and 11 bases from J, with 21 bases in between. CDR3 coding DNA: TGTGCCAGCAGTTTAAGATCGTTGGCCGCAGGGGTGGCTTTCTTT. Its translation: CASSLRSLAAGVAFF.

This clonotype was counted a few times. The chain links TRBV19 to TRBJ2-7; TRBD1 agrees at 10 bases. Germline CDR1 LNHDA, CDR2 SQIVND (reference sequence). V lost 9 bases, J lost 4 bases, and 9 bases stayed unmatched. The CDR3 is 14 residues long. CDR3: CAREVGTGDYEQYF. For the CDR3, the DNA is TGTGCCAGGGAGGTCGGGACAGGGGATTACGAGCAGTACTTC.

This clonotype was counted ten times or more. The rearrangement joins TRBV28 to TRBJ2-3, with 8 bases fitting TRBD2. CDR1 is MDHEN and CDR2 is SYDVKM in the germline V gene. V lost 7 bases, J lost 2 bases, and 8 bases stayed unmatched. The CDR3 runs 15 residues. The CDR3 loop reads CASKDGGRSTDTQYF. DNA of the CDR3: TGTGCCAGCAAGGACGGCGGGAGGTCCACAGATACGCAGTATTTT. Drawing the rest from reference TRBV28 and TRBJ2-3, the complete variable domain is DVKVTQSSRYLVKRTGEKVFLECVQDMDHENMFWYRQDPGLGLRLIYFSYDVKMKEKGDIPEGYSVSREKKERFSLILESASTNQTSMYLCASKDGGRSTDTQYFGPGTRLTVL.

The DNA of the CDR3 is TGTGCCACCAGCAGAGAAGCCGGCAGGGACACCGGGGAGCTGTTTTTT. This gives the protein CATSREAGRDTGELFF. The chain has TRBV15 and TRBJ2-2; tentatively, D is TRBD1 (5 bases). Trimming removed 0 bases from V and 3 bases from J, with 11 bases in between. Looked up from germline, CDR1 is LNHNV and CDR2 is YYDKDF (reference sequence). The CDR3 spans 16 residues.

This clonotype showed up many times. DNA of the CDR3: TGCAGTCCGACGACTAGCGGGAGCTCCTACAATGAGCAGTTCTTC. It translates to CSPTTSGSSYNEQFF. V gene TRBV20-1 combines with J gene TRBJ2-1; 12 bases match TRBD2. V lost 8 bases and J lost 0; bases outside the gene matches: 5. CDR1 and CDR2 from the germline V gene are DFQATT and SNEGSKA (reference sequence). This CDR3 region has 15 residues.

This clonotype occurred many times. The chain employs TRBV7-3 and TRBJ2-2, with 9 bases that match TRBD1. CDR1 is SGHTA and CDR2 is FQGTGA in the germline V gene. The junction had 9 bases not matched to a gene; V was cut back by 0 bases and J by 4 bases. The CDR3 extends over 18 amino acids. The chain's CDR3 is CASSLTVGTGGFTGELFF. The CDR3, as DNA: TGTGCCAGCAGCTTAACGGTCGGTACAGGGGGCTTCACCGGGGAGCTGTTTTTT.